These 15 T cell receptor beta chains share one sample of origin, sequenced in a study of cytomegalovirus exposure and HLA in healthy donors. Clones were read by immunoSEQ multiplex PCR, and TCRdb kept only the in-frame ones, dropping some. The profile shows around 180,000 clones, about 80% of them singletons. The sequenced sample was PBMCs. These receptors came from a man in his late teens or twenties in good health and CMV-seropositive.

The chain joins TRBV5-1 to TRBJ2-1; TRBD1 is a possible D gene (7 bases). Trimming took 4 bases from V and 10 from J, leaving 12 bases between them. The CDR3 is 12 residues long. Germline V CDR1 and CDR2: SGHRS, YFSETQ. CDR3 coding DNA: TGCGCCAGCAGCCACCCAGGGGGGGAGCAGTTCTTC. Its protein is CASSHPGGEQFF.

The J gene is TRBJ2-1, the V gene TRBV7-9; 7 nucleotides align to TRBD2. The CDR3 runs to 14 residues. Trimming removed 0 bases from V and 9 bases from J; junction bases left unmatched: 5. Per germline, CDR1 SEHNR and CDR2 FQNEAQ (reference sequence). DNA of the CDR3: TGTGCCAGCAGCTTAGCGGCGGGAGCTGTTGAGCAGTTCTTC. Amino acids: CASSLAAGAVEQFF. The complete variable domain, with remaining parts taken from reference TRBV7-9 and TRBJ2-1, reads DTGVSQNPRHKITKRGQNVTFRCDPISEHNRLYWYRQTLGQGPEFLTYFQNEAQLEKSRLLSDRFSAERPKGSFSTLEIQRTEQGDSAMYLCASSLAAGAVEQFFGPGTRLTVL.

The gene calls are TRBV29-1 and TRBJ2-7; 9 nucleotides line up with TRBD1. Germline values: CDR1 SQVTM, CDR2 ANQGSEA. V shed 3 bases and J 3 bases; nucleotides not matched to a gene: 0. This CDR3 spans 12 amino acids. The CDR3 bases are TGCAGCGTTGAGGGACAGGGCTACGAGCAGTACTTC. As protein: CSVEGQGYEQYF.

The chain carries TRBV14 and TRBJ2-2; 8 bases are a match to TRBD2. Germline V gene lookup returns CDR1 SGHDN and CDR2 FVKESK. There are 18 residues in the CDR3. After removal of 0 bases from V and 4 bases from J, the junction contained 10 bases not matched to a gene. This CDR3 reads CASSQDWPSGRSTGELFF. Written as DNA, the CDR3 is TGTGCCAGCAGCCAAGATTGGCCCAGCGGGAGATCCACCGGGGAGCTGTTTTTT.

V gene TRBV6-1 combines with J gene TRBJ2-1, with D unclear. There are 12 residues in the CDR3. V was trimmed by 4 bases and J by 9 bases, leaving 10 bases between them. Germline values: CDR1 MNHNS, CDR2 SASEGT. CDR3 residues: CASSGLVGEQFF. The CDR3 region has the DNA TGTGCCAGCAGTGGCCTAGTCGGTGAGCAGTTCTTC.

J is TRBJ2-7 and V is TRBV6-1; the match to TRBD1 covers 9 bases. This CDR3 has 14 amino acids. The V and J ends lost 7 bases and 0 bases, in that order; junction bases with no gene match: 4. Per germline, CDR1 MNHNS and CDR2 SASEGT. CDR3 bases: TGTGCCAGCAAGTTGGACAGGGGCTCCTACGAGCAGTACTTC. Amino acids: CASKLDRGSYEQYF.

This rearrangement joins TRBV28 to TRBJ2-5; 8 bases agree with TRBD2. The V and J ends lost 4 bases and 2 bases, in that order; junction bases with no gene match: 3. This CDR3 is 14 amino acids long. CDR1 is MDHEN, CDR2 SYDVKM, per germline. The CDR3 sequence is CASSSGGSQETQYF. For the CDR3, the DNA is TGTGCCAGCAGTTCGGGGGGGTCTCAAGAGACCCAGTACTTC.

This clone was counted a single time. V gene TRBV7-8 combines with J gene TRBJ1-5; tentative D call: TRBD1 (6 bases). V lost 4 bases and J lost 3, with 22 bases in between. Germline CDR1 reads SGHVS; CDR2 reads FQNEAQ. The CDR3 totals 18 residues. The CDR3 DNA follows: TGTGCCAGCAGCTCACTCCCCTTTTCGCAGGGGAACAATCAGCCCCAGCATTTT. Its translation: CASSSLPFSQGNNQPQHF.

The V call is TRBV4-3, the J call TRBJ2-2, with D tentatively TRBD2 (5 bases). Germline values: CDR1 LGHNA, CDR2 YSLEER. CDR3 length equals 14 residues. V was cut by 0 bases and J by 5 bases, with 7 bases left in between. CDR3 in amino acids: CASSQDWETGELFF. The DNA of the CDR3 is TGCGCCAGCAGCCAAGATTGGGAGACCGGGGAGCTGTTTTTT.

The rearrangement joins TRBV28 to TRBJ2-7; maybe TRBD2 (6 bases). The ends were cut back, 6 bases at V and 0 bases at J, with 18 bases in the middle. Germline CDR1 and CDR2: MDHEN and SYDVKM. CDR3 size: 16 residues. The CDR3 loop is CASSGDDGLYSYEQYF. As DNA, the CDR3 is TGTGCCAGCAGCGGGGACGATGGACTATACTCCTACGAGCAGTACTTC.

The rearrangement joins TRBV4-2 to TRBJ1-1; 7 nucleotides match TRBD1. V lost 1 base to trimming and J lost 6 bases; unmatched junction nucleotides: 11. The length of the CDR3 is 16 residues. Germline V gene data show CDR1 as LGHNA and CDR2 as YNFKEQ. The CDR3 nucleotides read TGTGCCAGCAGCCAAGCCGGGCCAGGGGGAGTCGCTGAAGCTTTCTTT. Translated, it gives CASSQAGPGGVAEAFF.

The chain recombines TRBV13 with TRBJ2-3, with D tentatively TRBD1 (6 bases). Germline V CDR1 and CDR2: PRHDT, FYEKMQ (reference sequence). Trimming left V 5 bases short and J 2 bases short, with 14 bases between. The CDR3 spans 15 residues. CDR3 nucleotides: TGTGCCAGCAGCCAGGGGACACCTTACACAGATACGCAGTATTTT. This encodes CASSQGTPYTDTQYF.

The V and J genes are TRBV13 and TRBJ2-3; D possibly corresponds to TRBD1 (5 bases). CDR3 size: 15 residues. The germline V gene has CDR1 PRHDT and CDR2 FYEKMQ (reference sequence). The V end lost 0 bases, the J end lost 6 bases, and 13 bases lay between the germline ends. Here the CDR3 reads CASSLGGAPEDTQYF. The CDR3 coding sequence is TGTGCCAGCAGCTTAGGAGGGGCCCCGGAGGATACGCAGTATTTT.

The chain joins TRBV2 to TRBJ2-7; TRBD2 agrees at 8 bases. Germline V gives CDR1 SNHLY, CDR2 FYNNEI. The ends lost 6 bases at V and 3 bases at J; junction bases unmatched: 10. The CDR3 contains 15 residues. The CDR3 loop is CASRSPAGESYEQYF. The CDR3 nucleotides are TGTGCCAGCAGATCCCCAGCGGGAGAAAGCTACGAGCAGTACTTC.

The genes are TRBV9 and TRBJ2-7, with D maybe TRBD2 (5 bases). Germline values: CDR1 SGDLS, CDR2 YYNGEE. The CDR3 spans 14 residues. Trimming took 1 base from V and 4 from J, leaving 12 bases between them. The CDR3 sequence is CASSVRETGYEQYF. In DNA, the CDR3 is TGTGCCAGCAGCGTAAGAGAGACGGGATACGAGCAGTACTTC. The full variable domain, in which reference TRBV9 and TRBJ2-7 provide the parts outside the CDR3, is DSGVTQTPKHLITATGQRVTLRCSPRSGDLSVYWYQQSLDQGLQFLIQYYNGEERAKGNILERFSAQQFPDLHSELNLSSLELGDSALYFCASSVRETGYEQYFGPGTRLTVT.